This entry describes one T cell receptor beta chain. Its cognate antigen is unknown. This sample was taken from a study of monozygotic twins with inflammatory bowel disease. Whole-study results and caveats: Separate T cell subtypes could not be resolved from one another.

No DNA is given; TCRdb re-called the 5' RACE reads and lists each CDR3 protein once. This repertoire includes around 230,000 distinct CDR3 sequences. The CDR3 runs to 12 residues. From germline, CDR1 is DFQATT and CDR2 SNEGSKA (reference sequence). The genes are TRBV20-1 and TRBJ1-2; TCRdb's assignment of TRBD1 cannot be checked, as there is no DNA. The clonotype originates from a human donor with ulcerative colitis or Crohn's disease, or a healthy co-twin of an affected twin (not recorded which). The sequenced sample was blood. The CDR3: CSVDRVPYGYTF.